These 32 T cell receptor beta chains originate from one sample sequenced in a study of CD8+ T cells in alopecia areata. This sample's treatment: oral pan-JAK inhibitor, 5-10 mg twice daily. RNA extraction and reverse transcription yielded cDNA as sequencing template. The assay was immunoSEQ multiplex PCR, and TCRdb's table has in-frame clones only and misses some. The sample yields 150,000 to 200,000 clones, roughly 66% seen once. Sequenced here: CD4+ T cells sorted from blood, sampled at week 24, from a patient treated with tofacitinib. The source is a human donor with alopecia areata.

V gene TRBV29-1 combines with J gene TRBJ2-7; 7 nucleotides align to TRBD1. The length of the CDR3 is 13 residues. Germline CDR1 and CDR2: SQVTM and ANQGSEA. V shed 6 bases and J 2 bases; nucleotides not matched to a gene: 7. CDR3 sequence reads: CSVGTDIPYEQYF. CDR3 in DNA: TGCAGCGTCGGGACAGATATTCCCTACGAGCAGTACTTC.

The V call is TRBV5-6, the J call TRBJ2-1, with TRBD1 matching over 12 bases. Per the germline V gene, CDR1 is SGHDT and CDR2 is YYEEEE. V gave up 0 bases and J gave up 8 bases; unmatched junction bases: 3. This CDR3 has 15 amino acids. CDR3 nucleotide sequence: TGTGCCAGCAGCTTGGCGGGACAGGGGGCCTATGAGCAGTTCTTC. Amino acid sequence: CASSLAGQGAYEQFF.

In nucleotides, the CDR3 is TGTGCCAGCAGTTACTCAGGAGATGGCTACACCTTC. Its translation is CASSYSGDGYTF. The rearrangement links TRBV6-5 to TRBJ1-2; the D is unclear. With 0 bases removed from V and 6 bases from J, the gap between germline ends came to 5 bases. Germline-derived CDR1 and CDR2 are MNHEY and SVGAGI. The length of the CDR3 is 12 residues.

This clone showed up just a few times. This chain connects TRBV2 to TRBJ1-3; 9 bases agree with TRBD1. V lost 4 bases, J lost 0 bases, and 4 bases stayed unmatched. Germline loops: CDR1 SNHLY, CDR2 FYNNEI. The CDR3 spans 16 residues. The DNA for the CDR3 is TGTGCCAGCAGTGTACAGGGGGCGATCTCTGGAAACACCATATATTTT. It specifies CASSVQGAISGNTIYF.

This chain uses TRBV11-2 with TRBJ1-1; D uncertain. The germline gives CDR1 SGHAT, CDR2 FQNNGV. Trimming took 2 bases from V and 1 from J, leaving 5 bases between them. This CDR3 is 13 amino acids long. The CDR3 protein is CASSLNENTEAFF. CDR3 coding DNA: TGTGCCAGCAGCTTAAACGAGAACACTGAAGCTTTCTTT.

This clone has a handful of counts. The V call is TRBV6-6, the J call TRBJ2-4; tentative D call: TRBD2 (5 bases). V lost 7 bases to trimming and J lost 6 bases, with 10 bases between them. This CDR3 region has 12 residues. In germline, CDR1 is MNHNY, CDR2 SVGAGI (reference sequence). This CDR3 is CASNKGGNIQYF. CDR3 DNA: TGTGCCAGCAACAAAGGAGGAAACATTCAGTACTTC.

The chain's CDR3 is CASRRRGGDEQYF. The CDR3 DNA follows: TGTGCCAGTAGGAGGCGGGGAGGAGACGAGCAGTACTTC. This sequence joins TRBV19 and TRBJ2-7, with a tentative D call TRBD2 (6 bases). Deletions cut 6 bases from V and 5 bases from J, with 14 bases between. The CDR3 spans 13 residues. CDR1 LNHDA and CDR2 SQIVND come from the germline V gene (reference sequence).

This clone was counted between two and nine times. CDR3 DNA sequence: TGTGCCAGCAGCCTCTACAGGGATAGCAATCAGCCCCAGCATTTT. Protein: CASSLYRDSNQPQHF. The chain joins TRBV28 to TRBJ1-5, with a tentative D call TRBD1 (6 bases). The CDR3 has 15 residues. The ends were cut back, 6 bases at V and 0 bases at J, with 12 bases in the middle. Germline CDR1 MDHEN, CDR2 SYDVKM.

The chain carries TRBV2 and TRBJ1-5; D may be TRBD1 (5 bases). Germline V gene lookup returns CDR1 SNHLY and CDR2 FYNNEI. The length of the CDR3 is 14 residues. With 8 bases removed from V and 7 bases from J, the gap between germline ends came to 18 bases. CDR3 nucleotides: TGTGCCAGCGGGGGACGGGGCGAAGGGCAGCCCCAGCATTTT. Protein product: CASGGRGEGQPQHF.

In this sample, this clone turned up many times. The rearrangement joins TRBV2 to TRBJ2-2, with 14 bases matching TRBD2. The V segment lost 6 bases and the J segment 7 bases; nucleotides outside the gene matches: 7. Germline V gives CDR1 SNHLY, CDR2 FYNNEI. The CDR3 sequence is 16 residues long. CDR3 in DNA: TGTGCCAGCAGACCAGGACTAGCGGGGGGAGTCGGGGAGCTGTTTTTT. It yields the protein CASRPGLAGGVGELFF.

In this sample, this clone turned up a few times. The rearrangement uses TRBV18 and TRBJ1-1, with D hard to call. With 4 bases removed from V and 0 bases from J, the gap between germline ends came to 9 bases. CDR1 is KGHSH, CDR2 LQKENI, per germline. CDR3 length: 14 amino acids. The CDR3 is CASSREFMNTEAFF. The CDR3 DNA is TGTGCCAGCTCACGAGAGTTCATGAACACTGAAGCTTTCTTT.

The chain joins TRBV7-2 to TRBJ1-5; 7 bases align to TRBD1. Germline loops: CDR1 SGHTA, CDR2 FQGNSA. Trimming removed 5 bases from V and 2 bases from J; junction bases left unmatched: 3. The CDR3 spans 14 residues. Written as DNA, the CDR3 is TGTGCCAGCAGCGCCACAGGGGGCAATCAGCCCCAGCATTTT. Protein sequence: CASSATGGNQPQHF.

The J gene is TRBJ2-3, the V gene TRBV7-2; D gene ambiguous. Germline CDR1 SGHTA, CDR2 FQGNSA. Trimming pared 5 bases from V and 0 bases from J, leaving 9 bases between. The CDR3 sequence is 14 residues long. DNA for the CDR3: TGTGCCAGCAGCCGGGTTAGTAGCACAGATACGCAGTATTTT. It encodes CASSRVSSTDTQYF.

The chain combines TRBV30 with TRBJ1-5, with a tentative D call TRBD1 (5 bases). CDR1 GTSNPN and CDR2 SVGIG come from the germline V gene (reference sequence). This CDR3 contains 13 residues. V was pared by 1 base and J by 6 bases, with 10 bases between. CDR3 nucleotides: TGTGCCTGGAGTGCCCAGGGATCTCAGCCCCAGCATTTT. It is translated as CAWSAQGSQPQHF. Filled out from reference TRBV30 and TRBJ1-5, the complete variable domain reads SQTIHQWPATLVQPVGSPLSLECTVEGTSNPNLYWYRQAAGRGLQLLFYSVGIGQISSEVPQNLSASRPQDRQFILSSKKLLLSDSGFYLCAWSAQGSQPQHFGDGTRLSIL.

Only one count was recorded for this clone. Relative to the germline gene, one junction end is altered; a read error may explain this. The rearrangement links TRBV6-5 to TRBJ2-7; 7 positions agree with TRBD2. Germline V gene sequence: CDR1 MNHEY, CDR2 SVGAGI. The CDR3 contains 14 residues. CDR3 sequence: CASRMTSGDYEQHF. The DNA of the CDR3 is TGTGCCAGCAGGATGACTAGTGGGGACTACGAGCAGCACTTC.

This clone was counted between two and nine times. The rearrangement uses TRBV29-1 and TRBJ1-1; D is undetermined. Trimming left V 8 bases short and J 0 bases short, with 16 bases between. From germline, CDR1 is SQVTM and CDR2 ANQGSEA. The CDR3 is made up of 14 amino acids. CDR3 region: CSITAKGMNTEAFF. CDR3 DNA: TGCAGCATAACGGCTAAAGGGATGAACACTGAAGCTTTCTTT.

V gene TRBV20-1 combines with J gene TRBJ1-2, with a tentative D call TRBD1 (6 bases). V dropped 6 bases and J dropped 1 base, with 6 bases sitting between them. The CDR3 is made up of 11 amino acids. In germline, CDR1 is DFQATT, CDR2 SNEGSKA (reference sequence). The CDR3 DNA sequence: TGCAGTGCGGACAGTAACTATGGCTACACCTTC. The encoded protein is CSADSNYGYTF.

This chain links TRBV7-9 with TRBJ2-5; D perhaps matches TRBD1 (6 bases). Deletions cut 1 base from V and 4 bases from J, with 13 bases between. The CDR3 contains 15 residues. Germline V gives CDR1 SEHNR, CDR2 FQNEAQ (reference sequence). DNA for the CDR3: TGTGCCAGCAGCTTAGTACAGGGTGGTGGAGAGACCCAGTACTTC. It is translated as CASSLVQGGGETQYF.

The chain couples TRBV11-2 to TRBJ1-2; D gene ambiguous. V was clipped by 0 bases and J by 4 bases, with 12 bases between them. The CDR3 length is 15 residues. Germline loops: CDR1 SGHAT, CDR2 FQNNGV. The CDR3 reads CASSLDRTNFYGYTF. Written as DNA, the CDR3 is TGTGCCAGCAGCTTAGATCGAACAAACTTCTATGGCTACACCTTC.

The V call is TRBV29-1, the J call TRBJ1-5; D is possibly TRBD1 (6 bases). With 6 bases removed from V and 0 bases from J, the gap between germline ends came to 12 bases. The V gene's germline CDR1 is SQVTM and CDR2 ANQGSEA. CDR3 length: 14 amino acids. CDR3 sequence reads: CSVGTRNSNQPQHF. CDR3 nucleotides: TGCAGCGTGGGGACACGGAATAGCAATCAGCCCCAGCATTTT.

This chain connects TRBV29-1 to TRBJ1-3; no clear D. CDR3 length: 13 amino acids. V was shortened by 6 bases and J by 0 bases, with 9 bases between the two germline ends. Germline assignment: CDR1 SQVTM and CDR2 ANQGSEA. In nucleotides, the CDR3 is TGCAGCGTCCATTCCCTCTCTGGAAACACCATATATTTT. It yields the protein CSVHSLSGNTIYF.

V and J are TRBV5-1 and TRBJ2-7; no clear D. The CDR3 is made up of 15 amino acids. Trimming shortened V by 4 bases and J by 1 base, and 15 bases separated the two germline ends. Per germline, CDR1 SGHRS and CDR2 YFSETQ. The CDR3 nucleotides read TGCGCCAGCAGCCCGACACCGACGATATCCTACGAGCAGTACTTC. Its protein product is CASSPTPTISYEQYF.

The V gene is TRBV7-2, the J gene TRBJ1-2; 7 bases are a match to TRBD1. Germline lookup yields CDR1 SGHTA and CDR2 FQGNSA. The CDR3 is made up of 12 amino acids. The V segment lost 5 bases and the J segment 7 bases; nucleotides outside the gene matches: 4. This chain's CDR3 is CASSQDRVGYTF. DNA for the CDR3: TGTGCCAGCAGCCAAGACAGGGTTGGCTACACCTTC.

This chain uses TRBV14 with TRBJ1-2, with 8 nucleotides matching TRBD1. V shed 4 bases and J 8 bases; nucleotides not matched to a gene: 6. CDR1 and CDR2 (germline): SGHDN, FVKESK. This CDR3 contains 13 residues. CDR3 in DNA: TGTGCCAGCAGCCCCAGGGGGCAACGGGGCTACACCTTC. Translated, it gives CASSPRGQRGYTF.

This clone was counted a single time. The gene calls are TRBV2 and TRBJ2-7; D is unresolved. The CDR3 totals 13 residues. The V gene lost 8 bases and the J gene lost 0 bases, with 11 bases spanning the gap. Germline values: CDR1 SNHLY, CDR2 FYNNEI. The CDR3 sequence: CASERLVSYEQYF. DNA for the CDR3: TGTGCCAGCGAACGATTAGTCTCCTACGAGCAGTACTTC.

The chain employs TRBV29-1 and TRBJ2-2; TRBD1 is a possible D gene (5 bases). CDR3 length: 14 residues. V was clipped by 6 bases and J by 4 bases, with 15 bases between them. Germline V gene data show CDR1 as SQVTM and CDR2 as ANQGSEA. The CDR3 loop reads CSVSDRASTGELFF. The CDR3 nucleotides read TGCAGCGTATCAGACAGAGCCTCCACCGGGGAGCTGTTTTTT.

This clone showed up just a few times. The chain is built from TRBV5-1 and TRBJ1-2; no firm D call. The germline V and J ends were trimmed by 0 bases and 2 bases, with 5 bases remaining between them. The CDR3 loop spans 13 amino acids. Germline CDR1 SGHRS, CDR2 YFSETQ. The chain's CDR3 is CASSLDGNYGYTF. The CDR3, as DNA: TGCGCCAGCAGCTTGGACGGAAACTATGGCTACACCTTC.

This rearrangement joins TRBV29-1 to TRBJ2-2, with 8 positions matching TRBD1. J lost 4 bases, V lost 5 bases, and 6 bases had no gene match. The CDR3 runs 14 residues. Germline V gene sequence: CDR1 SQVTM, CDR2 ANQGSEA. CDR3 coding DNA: TGCAGCGTTCGGAGACAGGGGACCACCGGGGAGCTGTTTTTT. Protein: CSVRRQGTTGELFF.

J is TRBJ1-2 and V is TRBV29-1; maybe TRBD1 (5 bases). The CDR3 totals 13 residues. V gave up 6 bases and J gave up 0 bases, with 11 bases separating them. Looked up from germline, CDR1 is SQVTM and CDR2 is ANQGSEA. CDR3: CSVTALANYGYTF. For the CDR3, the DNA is TGCAGCGTGACAGCCTTAGCTAACTATGGCTACACCTTC.

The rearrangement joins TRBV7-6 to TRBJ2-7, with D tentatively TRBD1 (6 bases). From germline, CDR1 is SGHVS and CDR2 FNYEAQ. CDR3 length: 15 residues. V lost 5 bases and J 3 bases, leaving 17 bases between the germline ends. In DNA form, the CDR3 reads TGTGCCAGCAGCCCCGCCCCAGGGGCCAGCTACGAGCAGTACTTC. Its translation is CASSPAPGASYEQYF. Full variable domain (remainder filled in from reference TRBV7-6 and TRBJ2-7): GAGVSQSPRYKVTKRGQDVALRCDPISGHVSLYWYRQALGQGPEFLTYFNYEAQQDKSGLPNDRFSAERPEGSISTLTIQRTEQRDSAMYRCASSPAPGASYEQYFGPGTRLTVT.

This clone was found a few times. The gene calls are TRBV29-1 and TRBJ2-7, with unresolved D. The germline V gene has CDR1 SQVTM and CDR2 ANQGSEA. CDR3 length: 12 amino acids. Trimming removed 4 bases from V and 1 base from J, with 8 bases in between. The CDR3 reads CSVALASYEQYF. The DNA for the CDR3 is TGCAGCGTTGCCCTTGCTTCCTACGAGCAGTACTTC.

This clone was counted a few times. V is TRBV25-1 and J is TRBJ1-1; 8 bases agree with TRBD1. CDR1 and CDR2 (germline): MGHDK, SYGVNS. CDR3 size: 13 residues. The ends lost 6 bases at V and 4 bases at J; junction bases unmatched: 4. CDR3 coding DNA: TGTGCCAGCAGGGACAGGGTGACCACTGAAGCTTTCTTT. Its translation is CASRDRVTTEAFF.